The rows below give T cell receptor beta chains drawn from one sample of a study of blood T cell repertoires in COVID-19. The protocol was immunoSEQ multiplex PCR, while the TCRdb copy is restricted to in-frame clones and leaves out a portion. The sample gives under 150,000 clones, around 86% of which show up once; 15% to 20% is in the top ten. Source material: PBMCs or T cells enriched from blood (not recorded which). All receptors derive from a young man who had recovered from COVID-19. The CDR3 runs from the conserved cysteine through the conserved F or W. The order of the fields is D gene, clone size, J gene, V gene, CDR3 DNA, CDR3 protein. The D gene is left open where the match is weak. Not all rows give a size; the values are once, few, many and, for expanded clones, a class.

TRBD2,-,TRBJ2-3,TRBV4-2,TGTGCCAGCAGCCAAGGAGAGCTAGCGGATGGCACAGATACGCAGTATTTT,CASSQGELADGTDTQYF
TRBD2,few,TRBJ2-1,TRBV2,TGTGCCAGCAATAAAAACCGCGGACTAGCGGGGGGGAATGAGCAGTTCTTC,CASNKNRGLAGGNEQFF
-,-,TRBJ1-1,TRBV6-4,TGTGCCAGCAGTCCACAGGGTCAGAACACTGAAGCTTTCTTT,CASSPQGQNTEAFF
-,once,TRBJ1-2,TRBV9,TGTGCCAGCAGCAAGGAGGGTTATTCCTATGGCTACACCTTC,CASSKEGYSYGYTF
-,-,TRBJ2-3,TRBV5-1,TGCGCCAGCAGCTTCTCGGGGACAGATACGCAGTATTTT,CASSFSGTDTQYF
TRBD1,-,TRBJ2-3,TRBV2,TGTGCCAGCAGTGCAGGGGGAGATACGCAGTATTTT,CASSAGGDTQYF
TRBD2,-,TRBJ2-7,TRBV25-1,TGTGCCAGCGGTGGAGCGGGAGGGTACGAGCAGTACTTC,CASGGAGGYEQYF
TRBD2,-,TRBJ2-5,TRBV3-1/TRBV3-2,TGTGCCAGCAGCCAAGAACTAGCGGGTGGGGAGACCCAGTACTTC,CASSQELAGGETQYF
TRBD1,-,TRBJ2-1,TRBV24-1,TGTGCCACCAGAGGGACAGGGGGACAGAATGAGCAGTTCTTC,CATRGTGGQNEQFF
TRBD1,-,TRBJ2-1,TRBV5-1,TGCGCCAGCTATCAGGGACAGGGGTCCTACAATGAGCAGTTCTTC,CASYQGQGSYNEQFF
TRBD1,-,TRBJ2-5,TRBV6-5,TGTGCCAGCAGGGATGCAGGGGGCGAGACCCAGTACTTC,CASRDAGGETQYF
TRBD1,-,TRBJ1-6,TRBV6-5,TGTGCCAGCACCTACGGACAGGCTCGCTCACCCCTCCACTTT,CASTYGQARSPLHF
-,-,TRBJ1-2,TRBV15,TGTGCCACCAGCTCGATAGGGGATCTCGGCTATGGCTACACCTTC,CATSSIGDLGYGYTF
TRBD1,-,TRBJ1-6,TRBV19,TGTGCCAGTAGTATCCAGGGGGCTCGGGATTCACCCCTCCACTTT,CASSIQGARDSPLHF
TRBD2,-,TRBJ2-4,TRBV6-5,TGTGCCAGCAGTTACTCCGGGGGGAGCTTGGAGGATGATCAGTACTTC,CASSYSGGSLEDDQYF
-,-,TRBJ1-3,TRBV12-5,TGTGCTACCTCAGCTCAGGGGTTTTGGTCTGGAAACACCATATATTTT,CATSAQGFWSGNTIYF
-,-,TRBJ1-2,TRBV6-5,TGTGCCAGCAGTTTAAGACAGTCCCCTAACTATGGCTACACCTTC,CASSLRQSPNYGYTF
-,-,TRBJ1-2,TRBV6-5,TGTGCCAGCAACAGGGAGAACTATGGCTACACCTTC,CASNRENYGYTF
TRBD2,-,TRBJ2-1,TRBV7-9,TGTGCCAGCACCCAGACTAGCGGGGTTTACAATGAGCAGTTCTTC,CASTQTSGVYNEQFF
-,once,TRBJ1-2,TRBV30,TGTGCCTGGGGGCCCCGGCGGTATGGCTACACCTTC,CAWGPRRYGYTF
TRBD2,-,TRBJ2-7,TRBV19,TGTGCCAGTAGTAGCCTAGCGGGTGCAGATTACGAGCAGTACTTC,CASSSLAGADYEQYF
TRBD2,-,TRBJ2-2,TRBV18,TGTGCCAGCTCACCCGGACTAGCGGGAGTATCTGGCCTTTTT,CASSPGLAGVSGLF
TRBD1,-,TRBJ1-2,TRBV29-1,TGCAGCGTTGTGGGACAGTCCGTTGGCTACACCTTC,CSVVGQSVGYTF
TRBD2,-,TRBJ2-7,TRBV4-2,TGTGCCAGCAGCTCCCTTAACCTAGCGGGAGGGCGCGAGCAGTACTTC,CASSSLNLAGGREQYF
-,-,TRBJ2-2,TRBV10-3,TGTGCCATCAGTCCTTTTCAAGGCGGCGGGGAGCTGTTTTTT,CAISPFQGGGELFF
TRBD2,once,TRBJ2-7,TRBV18,TGTGCCAGCTCACCACTCGAGACTAGCGGATACGAGCAGTACTTC,CASSPLETSGYEQYF
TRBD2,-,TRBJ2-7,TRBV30,TGTGCCTGGAGTGTATGGACTAGCGGGAGGGGCGAGCAGTACTTC,CAWSVWTSGRGEQYF
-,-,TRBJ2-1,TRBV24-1,TGTGCCACCTCGGAGTCATCGGCCCGCAATGAGCAGTTCTTC,CATSESSARNEQFF
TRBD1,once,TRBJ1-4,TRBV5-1,TGCGCCAGCAGCCGCACCGACAGGGCCACTAATGAAAAACTGTTTTTT,CASSRTDRATNEKLFF
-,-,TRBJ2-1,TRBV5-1,TGCGCCAGCAGCTTGCTAACCGGGACACAGTCGAATGAGCAGTTCTTC,CASSLLTGTQSNEQFF
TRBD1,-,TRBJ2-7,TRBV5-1,TGCGCCAGCAACCGGGACAGCCCAGCCTACGAGCAGTACTTC,CASNRDSPAYEQYF
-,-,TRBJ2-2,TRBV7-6,TGTGCCAGCAGCTTAGCAGGGGCCGACACCGGGGAGCTGTTTTTT,CASSLAGADTGELFF
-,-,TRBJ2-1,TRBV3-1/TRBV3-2,TGTGCCAGCAGCCAAGAGACTCCCGCCGATGAGCAGTTCTTC,CASSQETPADEQFF
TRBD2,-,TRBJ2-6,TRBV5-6,TGTGCCAGCAGCTCGGGAGGCATTGCCGGGGCCAACGTCCTGACTTTC,CASSSGGIAGANVLTF
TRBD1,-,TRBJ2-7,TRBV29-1,TGCAGCGCACGACCGGGACAGGTTGACGAGCAGTACTTC,CSARPGQVDEQYF
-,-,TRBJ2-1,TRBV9,TGTGCCAGCAGCGCCCCTACCGGGGGGCAGCAGTTCTTC,CASSAPTGGQQFF
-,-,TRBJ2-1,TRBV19,TGTGCCAGTAACCTCCAAGGGGACAATGAGCAGTTCTTC,CASNLQGDNEQFF
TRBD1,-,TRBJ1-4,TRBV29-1,TGCAGCGTCCGACAGGGAGGCTGGGAAAAACTGTTTTTT,CSVRQGGWEKLFF
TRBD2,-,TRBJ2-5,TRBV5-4,TGTGCCAGCAGCCATCAGAGTCTAGCGGGAGGACCACAAGAGACCCAGTACTTC,CASSHQSLAGGPQETQYF
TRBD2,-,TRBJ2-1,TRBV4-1,TGCGCCAGCAGCCACTATACTACTAGCGTTTCCTACAATGAGCAGTTCTTC,CASSHYTTSVSYNEQFF
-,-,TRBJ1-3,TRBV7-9,TGTGCCAGCAGCTTTACCAGCGGGGACACCATATATTTT,CASSFTSGDTIYF
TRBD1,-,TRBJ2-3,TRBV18,TGTGCCAGCTCCGGACAGGGAACAGATACGCAGTATTTT,CASSGQGTDTQYF
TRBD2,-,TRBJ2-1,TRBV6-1,TGTGCCAGCAGTGAAGCCCCGCTAGCGGGAGGTAATGAGCAGTTCTTC,CASSEAPLAGGNEQFF
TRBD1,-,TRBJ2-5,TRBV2,TGTGCCAGCAGGACGGACAGGGCGCCTCAAGAGACCCAGTACTTC,CASRTDRAPQETQYF
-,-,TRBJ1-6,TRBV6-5,TGTGCCAGCATTAAGGGGGACTATAATTCACCCCTCCACTTT,CASIKGDYNSPLHF
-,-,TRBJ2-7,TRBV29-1,TGCAGCGTTGAAGATAGGGGATCTTCCTACGAGCAGTACTTC,CSVEDRGSSYEQYF
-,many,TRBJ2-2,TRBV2,TGTGCCAGCAGTATCCCTCTTGTGGGCGACTATCACACCGGGGAGCTGTTTTTT,CASSIPLVGDYHTGELFF
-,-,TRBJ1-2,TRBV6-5,TGTGCCAGCAGTTACTCGGCGCAGGGTTCGACCTACACCTTC,CASSYSAQGSTYTF
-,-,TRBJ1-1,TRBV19,TGTGCCAGTAGTGCCACTACCCGGGGTGAAGCTTTCTTT,CASSATTRGEAFF
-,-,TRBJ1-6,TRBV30,TGTGCCTGGAAGGAGGTGCCCCTGAGTCACCTCCACTTT,CAWKEVPLSHLHF